This T cell receptor (beta chain) was obtained from a study of cytomegalovirus exposure and HLA in healthy donors. Notes on the study in general: Segments of the TCR beta V type were, in most cases, productive about 90% or about 30% of the time in an earlier analysis. Later analysis showed TCR association rates varying by HLA locus, highest for DRB1 and lowest for HLA-C. In a later analysis, most CMV-associated TCR beta chains appeared HLA-restricted.

Looked up from germline, CDR1 is MNHEY and CDR2 is SVGAGI. The ends were cut back, 2 bases at V and 4 bases at J, with 8 bases in the middle. The CDR3 has 13 residues. The PCR was carried out with 60 Vbeta primers and 13 Jbeta primers. Assay: immunoSEQ multiplex PCR; the TCRdb copy retains only in-frame clones and omits some. The sample yields 200,000 to 250,000 clones, roughly 80% seen once. A remark on this clone: The antigen is undetermined.

V usage is TRBV6-5 and J usage is TRBJ1-2; D is ambiguous. The clonotype was recovered from a young man in good health and CMV-seronegative. The sequenced sample consisted of PBMCs. CDR3 residues: CASSYEALYGYTF. The CDR3, as DNA: TGTGCCAGCAGTTACGAAGCCCTCTATGGCTACACCTTC.